A selection of T cell receptor beta chains follows, all from one sample in a study of T cell changes during pregnancy in multiple sclerosis. Assay used: immunoSEQ multiplex PCR; TCRdb lists only in-frame clones, some missing. Counted here are under 95,000 clones, approximately 95% occurring once; the ten biggest clones make up roughly 0.93%. The sequences come from peripheral blood, collected in the second trimester of pregnancy. Receptors were obtained from a female donor in good health, enrolled as a control in a pregnancy study. The CDR3 runs from the conserved cysteine through the conserved F or W. A D gene is named only where the DNA matches it firmly. Size is stated for part of the rows, as once, few or many counts, or as a class when the clone is expanded.

clone size: NA; J gene: TRBJ1-5; D gene: NA; V gene: TRBV28; CDR3 DNA: TGTGCCAGCAGTTTAGGGCGACAGCCCCAGCATTTT; CDR3 protein: CASSLGRQPQHF
clone size: NA; J gene: TRBJ2-7; D gene: TRBD1; V gene: TRBV15; CDR3 DNA: TGTGCCACCAGCAGAAGGCTCGGGACAGCGGACGAGCAGTACTTC; CDR3 protein: CATSRRLGTADEQYF
clone size: few; J gene: TRBJ2-2; D gene: TRBD1; V gene: TRBV5-1; CDR3 DNA: TGCGCCAGCAGCATAGGGACAGCTAAGAACACCGGGGAGCTGTTTTTT; CDR3 protein: CASSIGTAKNTGELFF
clone size: NA; J gene: TRBJ1-1; D gene: NA; V gene: TRBV4-1; CDR3 DNA: TGCGCCAGCAGCCAAGAGCCCTGGGCGAACACTGAAGCTTTCTTT; CDR3 protein: CASSQEPWANTEAFF
clone size: NA; J gene: TRBJ2-3; D gene: NA; V gene: TRBV18; CDR3 DNA: TGTGCCAGCTCACCGACGGGATCCTTAGGAGATACGCAGTATTTT; CDR3 protein: CASSPTGSLGDTQYF
clone size: NA; J gene: TRBJ2-3; D gene: NA; V gene: TRBV6-6; CDR3 DNA: TGTGCCAGCAGTTACTCAAATGTGGGAGCAGATACGCAGTATTTT; CDR3 protein: CASSYSNVGADTQYF
clone size: few; J gene: TRBJ2-1; D gene: NA; V gene: TRBV7-2; CDR3 DNA: TGTGCCAGCAGCCTCGATACAGGAGAGCAGTTCTTC; CDR3 protein: CASSLDTGEQFF
clone size: NA; J gene: TRBJ1-4; D gene: TRBD1; V gene: TRBV6-4; CDR3 DNA: TGTGCCAGCAGTGACCCAGGGGGCGGGGGTGAAAAACTGTTTTTT; CDR3 protein: CASSDPGGGGEKLFF
clone size: NA; J gene: TRBJ2-1; D gene: NA; V gene: TRBV10-3; CDR3 DNA: TGTGCCATCAGTGGTAAGAGAAAGAGCTCCTACAATGAGCAGTTCTTC; CDR3 protein: CAISGKRKSSYNEQFF
clone size: once; J gene: TRBJ2-7; D gene: NA; V gene: TRBV27; CDR3 DNA: TGTGCCAGCAGTTTCCAGGGGCCCTACGAGCAGTACTTC; CDR3 protein: CASSFQGPYEQYF
clone size: NA; J gene: TRBJ2-5; D gene: TRBD1; V gene: TRBV6-1; CDR3 DNA: TGTGCCAGCAGTGAAGGCACAGGGGAACAAGAGACCCAGTACTTC; CDR3 protein: CASSEGTGEQETQYF
clone size: NA; J gene: TRBJ2-2; D gene: NA; V gene: TRBV4-1; CDR3 DNA: TGCGCCAGCAGCCACAGAGAGGGAGGGAACACCGGGGAGCTGTTTTTT; CDR3 protein: CASSHREGGNTGELFF
clone size: NA; J gene: TRBJ2-2; D gene: NA; V gene: TRBV6-1; CDR3 DNA: TGTGCCAGCAGCGAGGACATTTACACCGGGGAGCTGTTTTTT; CDR3 protein: CASSEDIYTGELFF
clone size: NA; J gene: TRBJ1-2; D gene: TRBD1; V gene: TRBV29-1; CDR3 DNA: TGCAGCGTTGAACGTTTAGGGGGCGTTGGCTATGGCTACACCTTC; CDR3 protein: CSVERLGGVGYGYTF
clone size: NA; J gene: TRBJ1-2; D gene: NA; V gene: TRBV7-9; CDR3 DNA: TGTGCCAGCAGCCCGACGGAGAACTATGGCTACACCTTC; CDR3 protein: CASSPTENYGYTF
clone size: NA; J gene: TRBJ2-1; D gene: TRBD1; V gene: TRBV19; CDR3 DNA: TGTGCCAGTAGTAACCGGGACAGGGGGCTTATGGATGAGCAGTTCTTC; CDR3 protein: CASSNRDRGLMDEQFF
clone size: NA; J gene: TRBJ2-3; D gene: NA; V gene: TRBV11-2; CDR3 DNA: TGTGCCAGCAGCCCTCCGGGGGCAGATACGCAGTATTTT; CDR3 protein: CASSPPGADTQYF
clone size: once; J gene: TRBJ1-4; D gene: NA; V gene: TRBV19; CDR3 DNA: TGTGCCAGTAGTGGGGACATCTATGAAAAACTGTTTTTT; CDR3 protein: CASSGDIYEKLFF
clone size: once; J gene: TRBJ2-2; D gene: NA; V gene: TRBV28; CDR3 DNA: TGTGCCAGCAGTTTGCGACGGGAGAACACCGGGGAGCTGTTTTTT; CDR3 protein: CASSLRRENTGELFF
clone size: NA; J gene: TRBJ1-5; D gene: TRBD1; V gene: TRBV7-2; CDR3 DNA: TGTGCCAGCAGCGTGCGACAGGGCGATCAGCCCCAGCATTTT; CDR3 protein: CASSVRQGDQPQHF
clone size: once; J gene: TRBJ2-1; D gene: NA; V gene: TRBV6-5; CDR3 DNA: TGTGCCAGCAGGCCCTGGGAGCGGCATGAGCAGTTCTTC; CDR3 protein: CASRPWERHEQFF
clone size: NA; J gene: TRBJ2-5; D gene: NA; V gene: TRBV25-1; CDR3 DNA: TGTGCCAGCAGTGATAGCCCGCTCCCGGGGGAGACCCAGTACTTC; CDR3 protein: CASSDSPLPGETQYF
clone size: NA; J gene: TRBJ2-7; D gene: NA; V gene: TRBV28; CDR3 DNA: TGTGCCAGCAGCCGCTGGGGCCAGAAAACCTACGAGCAGTACTTC; CDR3 protein: CASSRWGQKTYEQYF
clone size: NA; J gene: TRBJ1-1; D gene: NA; V gene: TRBV30; CDR3 DNA: TGTGCCTGGAGGGATACTGAGACAATGAACACTGAAGCTTTCTTT; CDR3 protein: CAWRDTETMNTEAFF
clone size: NA; J gene: TRBJ2-5; D gene: TRBD2; V gene: TRBV28; CDR3 DNA: TGTGCCAGCAGTTTGGCAGGCCCCCTCGGGGGGGGGACCCAGTACTTC; CDR3 protein: CASSLAGPLGGGTQYF